The 19 T cell receptor beta chains in this list originate from one sample, sequenced in a study of response to subunit inactivated influenza vaccine (dated by TCRdb to 2016 to 2019). Explained via the paper, the time point label denotes: around 47 days after influenza vaccine administration. The method behind the library was RT-PCR. Sequencer: Illumina HiSeq 2500. The public reads were quality trimmed at Q25 with fastp and then assembled into clones with MiXCR by TCRdb, keeping productive beta chains. Here each entry gathers all rows of one CDR3 protein and keeps the most common genes and DNA. The sample has about 480,000 distinct CDR3 sequences on record, approximately 10% of them singletons. The biggest ten clones account for about 12% of the sample. The sample here was PBMCs from blood, taken roughly 47 days after vaccination. The origin of the receptors is a man aged 50 to 60 who received an inactivated influenza vaccine. Donor details come from another sample of the same person, matched by shared clones.

The chain joins TRBV5-1 to TRBJ1-6; possibly TRBD1 for D (6 bases). Germline V lookup: CDR1 SGHRS, CDR2 YFSETQ. Trimming stripped 0 bases from V and 0 bases from J, with 10 bases between. This CDR3 region has 17 residues. This CDR3 is CASSLEQGSSYNSPLHF. The CDR3 bases are TGCGCCAGCAGCTTGGAACAGGGTAGCTCCTATAATTCACCCCTCCACTTT.

This clonotype occurred a few times. The gene calls are TRBV5-1 and TRBJ1-1; 8 bases match TRBD1. The V gene's germline CDR1 is SGHRS and CDR2 YFSETQ. The CDR3 length is 15 residues. V shed 0 bases and J 1 base; nucleotides not matched to a gene: 2. The CDR3 protein is CASSLGTGKNTEAFF. The CDR3 DNA follows: TGCGCCAGCAGCTTGGGGACAGGGAAGAACACTGAAGCTTTCTTT.

The chain recombines TRBV27 with TRBJ1-1; D is uncertain. V lost 5 bases, J lost 1 base, and 11 bases lay in between. The length of the CDR3 is 14 residues. Germline loops: CDR1 MNHEY, CDR2 SMNVEV (reference sequence). The CDR3 reads CASSAREQNTEAFF. CDR3 nucleotide sequence: TGTGCCAGCAGTGCCCGGGAGCAGAACACTGAAGCTTTCTTT.

Note on this clonotype: A much larger clone lies a single base off, so this may be a read error. The chain uses TRBV29-1 and TRBJ1-1, with 7 bases matching TRBD1. CDR3 size: 13 residues. Germline values: CDR1 SQVTM, CDR2 ANQGSEA. The DNA for the CDR3 is TGCAGCGGGCTTGGTGGCAGGGGGACTGAAACTTTCTTT. It codes for CSGLGGRGTETFF.

In this sample, this clonotype turned up a few times. J is TRBJ2-5 and V is TRBV7-9; D unresolved. From germline, CDR1 is SEHNR and CDR2 FQNEAQ (reference sequence). The V gene lost 5 bases and the J gene lost 1 base, with 11 bases spanning the gap. This CDR3 region has 14 residues. Written as DNA, the CDR3 is TGTGCCAGCAGCCGATCCGGCTCCCAAGAGACCCAGTACTTC. Protein: CASSRSGSQETQYF.

This clonotype was counted between two and nine times. V usage is TRBV5-1 and J usage is TRBJ2-3; weak D call: TRBD1 (5 bases). CDR1 and CDR2 from the germline V gene are SGHRS and YFSETQ. V was pared by 0 bases and J by 0 bases, with 11 bases between. The CDR3 contains 16 residues. The DNA for the CDR3 is TGCGCCAGCAGCTTGGGGGCAGGGCCTAGCACAGATACGCAGTATTTT. It encodes CASSLGAGPSTDTQYF.

In this sample, this clonotype turned up many times. The rearrangement uses TRBV7-2 and TRBJ2-7, with 9 nucleotides matching TRBD1. V was clipped by 5 bases and J by 1 base; unmatched bases: 9. CDR3 length: 16 residues. The V gene's germline CDR1 is SGHTA and CDR2 FQGNSA. The CDR3 sequence is CASSQFRDRVSYEQYF. CDR3 nucleotide sequence: TGTGCCAGCAGCCAATTCCGGGACAGGGTGTCCTACGAGCAGTACTTC. The entire variable domain, with the rest obtained from reference TRBV7-2 and TRBJ2-7, is as follows: GAGVSQSPSNKVTEKGKDVELRCDPISGHTALYWYRQSLGQGLEFLIYFQGNSAPDKSGLPSDRFSAERTGGSVSTLTIQRTQQEDSAVYLCASSQFRDRVSYEQYFGPGTRLTVT.

The chain links TRBV29-1 to TRBJ2-3; D is unclear. From germline, CDR1 is SQVTM and CDR2 ANQGSEA. The V gene lost 4 bases and the J gene lost 6 bases, with 11 bases spanning the gap. This CDR3 comprises 12 residues. The CDR3 DNA sequence: TGCAGCGTTGCCGCAGGCAGGGATACGCAGTATTTT. Translated: CSVAAGRDTQYF.

Here the CDR3 DNA reads TGTGCCAGTGAGGCGACTAGCGGGATGATGAACAATGAGCAGTTCTTC. This encodes CASEATSGMMNNEQFF. The genes are TRBV19 and TRBJ2-1; 11 positions agree with TRBD2. Losses at the gene ends were 8 bases for V and 5 bases for J; bases not matched to a gene: 11. The CDR3 consists of 16 residues. Germline CDR1 is LNHDA and CDR2 is SQIVND (reference sequence).

This clonotype came up a few times. V is TRBV2 and J is TRBJ2-5; D is uncertain. Trimming took 7 bases from V and 7 from J, leaving 13 bases between them. Germline CDR1 and CDR2: SNHLY and FYNNEI. CDR3 size: 12 residues. The CDR3 nucleotides read TGTGCCAGCACTCGGACGGCTGGGACCCAGTACTTC. It encodes CASTRTAGTQYF.

This clonotype was detected many times. The chain is built from TRBV5-1 and TRBJ2-1; 13 nucleotides match TRBD2. CDR1 and CDR2 (germline): SGHRS, YFSETQ. The CDR3 length is 16 residues. Trimming at V came to 2 bases and at J to 5 bases, leaving 4 bases not matched to a gene. The CDR3 is CASSLTSGGAHNEQFF. CDR3 DNA: TGCGCCAGCAGCTTAACTAGCGGGGGGGCCCACAATGAGCAGTTCTTC. The full variable domain, with the rest looked up from reference TRBV5-1 and TRBJ2-1, is KAGVTQTPRYLIKTRGQQVTLSCSPISGHRSVSWYQQTPGQGLQFLFEYFSETQRNKGNFPGRFSGRQFSNSRSEMNVSTLELGDSALYLCASSLTSGGAHNEQFFGPGTRLTVL.

The rearrangement joins TRBV7-9 to TRBJ1-3, with unresolved D. The CDR3 runs to 13 residues. Germline values: CDR1 SEHNR, CDR2 FQNEAQ (reference sequence). V dropped 3 bases and J dropped 5 bases, with 8 bases sitting between them. The CDR3 protein is CASSFRSRNTIYF. CDR3 in DNA: TGTGCCAGCAGCTTTCGGTCCCGAAACACCATATATTTT.

This clonotype was counted ten times or more. The chain combines TRBV10-2 with TRBJ2-1, with 10 bases that match TRBD2. Trimming cost V 5 bases and J 5 bases; bases outside gene matches: 6. Germline values: CDR1 WSHSY, CDR2 SAAADI. The CDR3 spans 15 residues. The CDR3 spells CASSPGLATHNEQFF. In nucleotides, the CDR3 is TGCGCCAGCAGTCCGGGACTAGCGACCCACAATGAGCAGTTCTTC.

This clonotype was detected only a few times. This chain connects TRBV12-3 or TRBV12-4 to TRBJ2-1, with 8 bases that match TRBD2. There are 15 residues in the CDR3. V lost 4 bases to trimming and J lost 2 bases; unmatched junction nucleotides: 4. The chain's CDR3 is CASSSSAGAYNEQFF. As DNA, the CDR3 is TGTGCCAGCAGTTCATCAGCGGGAGCCTACAATGAGCAGTTCTTC.

This chain links TRBV7-2 with TRBJ1-4, with a weak D call TRBD1 (6 bases). The length of the CDR3 is 13 residues. The V gene lost 1 base and the J gene lost 12 bases, with 12 bases spanning the gap. Germline V CDR1 and CDR2: SGHTA, FQGNSA. CDR3 bases: TGTGCCAGCAGCTTAGAAACGGCAGGGGAACTGTTTTTT. It encodes CASSLETAGELFF. The full variable domain, rest sourced from reference TRBV7-2 and TRBJ1-4, is GAGVSQSPSNKVTEKGKDVELRCDPISGHTALYWYRQSLGQGLEFLIYFQGNSAPDKSGLPSDRFSAERTGGSVSTLTIQRTQQEDSAVYLCASSLETAGELFFGSGTQLSVL.

The rearrangement uses TRBV7-2 and TRBJ1-3; D call uncertain. Germline V gene lookup returns CDR1 SGHTA and CDR2 FQGNSA. The CDR3 spans 12 residues. V was shortened by 6 bases and J by 7 bases, with 10 bases between the two germline ends. CDR3 protein: CASRIAGNTIYF. CDR3 nucleotides: TGTGCCAGCAGGATTGCAGGTAACACCATATATTTT.

This clonotype was detected only a few times. The rearrangement links TRBV5-1 to TRBJ1-1; 7 bases are a match to TRBD1. J lost 6 bases, V lost 4 bases, and 6 bases had no gene match. From germline, CDR1 is SGHRS and CDR2 YFSETQ. The CDR3 is made up of 13 amino acids. CDR3 sequence (DNA): TGCGCCAGCAGCCAGGGGACAGCCCCTGAAGCTTTCTTT. Its translation is CASSQGTAPEAFF.

This clonotype was seen ten or more times. The chain uses TRBV4-3 and TRBJ1-2; D is uncertain. Trimming removed 0 bases at V and 0 bases at J, with 11 bases between. The V gene's germline CDR1 is LGHNA and CDR2 YSLEER. The CDR3 length is 16 residues. The CDR3 sequence is CASSQETGKANYGYTF. The CDR3 DNA is TGCGCCAGCAGCCAAGAAACCGGGAAAGCTAACTATGGCTACACCTTC.

This clonotype was recorded at least ten times. This chain links TRBV4-2 with TRBJ1-1; no definite D call. The CDR3 consists of 14 residues. Germline lookup yields CDR1 LGHNA and CDR2 YNFKEQ. V was pared by 4 bases and J by 1 base, with 10 bases between. The CDR3, as DNA: TGTGCCAGCAGCCCATCGTGGGGGAACACTGAAGCTTTCTTT. As protein: CASSPSWGNTEAFF.